This T cell receptor beta chain was captured in a study of cytomegalovirus exposure and HLA in healthy donors. CDR1 and CDR2 from the germline V gene are MNHEY and SVGAGI. Unmatched junction bases numbered 5, after V lost 5 bases and J lost 5 bases. The CDR3 spans 14 residues. The study ran its PCR with 60 Vbeta and 13 Jbeta primers. The method was immunoSEQ multiplex PCR; TCRdb's version includes in-frame clones alone and lacks a portion of them. This sample has some 63,000 clones, with about four fifths found just once. Concerning this clone: Its target is unknown.

General observations from the study: TCR beta chains associated with HLA were, in a later analysis, more clonally expanded than equally common others.

Sequenced sample: PBMCs. This sequence joins TRBV6-5 and TRBJ2-1; 8 bases align to TRBD1. The sequence was obtained from a woman between 35 and 50 years old in good health and CMV-seronegative. This chain's CDR3 is CASSHGQGNNEQFF. The CDR3 nucleotides are TGTGCCAGCAGTCACGGACAGGGCAACAATGAGCAGTTCTTC.